The 23 T cell receptor beta chains below come from one sample, sequenced in a study of T-cell reconstitution after alpha-beta-depleted transplantation in children. Unique molecular identifiers featured in how the TCRbeta library was prepared. Using its own MiXCR run on the PCR reads, TCRdb lists one record per CDR3 protein. This sample carries fewer than 250,000 distinct CDR3 sequences, around a sixth of them seen once, and the ten largest clones take 35% to 50%. The sample in question was PBMCs, mostly from graft donor cells, obtained 360 days after TCRalphabeta/CD19-depleted stem cell transplant. Receptors originate from a male patient between 2 and 10 years old who had a stem cell transplant for acute lymphoblastic leukemia, so the T cells may come from the graft donor.

This clonotype has just a few counts. The chain carries TRBV11-1 and TRBJ1-2, with D maybe TRBD1 (5 bases). From germline, CDR1 is SGHAT and CDR2 FQDESV (reference sequence). Trimming took off 5 bases at V and 0 bases at J, with 22 bases between the two ends. There are 18 residues in the CDR3. The CDR3 region is CASSTQTGLMGSNYGYTF. The CDR3 DNA follows: TGTGCCAGCAGCACACAAACAGGACTAATGGGCTCTAACTATGGCTACACCTTC. Combining the CDR3 with reference TRBV11-1 and TRBJ1-2 gives the whole variable domain EAEVAQSPRYKITEKSQAVAFWCDPISGHATLYWYRQILGQGPELLVQFQDESVVDDSQLPKDRFSAERLKGVDSTLKIQPAELGDSAMYLCASSTQTGLMGSNYGYTFGSGTRLTVV.

This clonotype has ten or more counts. The rearrangement joins TRBV5-1 to TRBJ2-5; possibly TRBD1 or TRBD2 for D (5 bases each). The V gene's germline CDR1 is SGHRS and CDR2 YFSETQ. V was trimmed by 3 bases and J by 1 base, leaving 7 bases between them. This CDR3 region has 13 residues. The CDR3 is CASSSGPQETQYF. CDR3 sequence (DNA): TGCGCCAGCAGCTCGGGACCCCAAGAGACCCAGTACTTC.

This clonotype was seen a handful of times. The rearrangement joins TRBV7-9 to TRBJ2-3; perhaps TRBD1 as D (5 bases). V shed 8 bases and J shed 6 bases, with 9 bases lying between them. Germline CDR1 is SEHNR and CDR2 is FQNEAQ (reference sequence). CDR3 length equals 11 residues. DNA for the CDR3: TGTGCCAGCGGGGCCGGGGATACGCAGTATTTT. It codes for CASGAGDTQYF.

The chain combines TRBV27 with TRBJ2-7; D remains ambiguous. This CDR3 is built from 13 residues. Trimming pared 0 bases from V and 3 bases from J, leaving 6 bases between. The germline V gene encodes CDR1 MNHEY and CDR2 SMNVEV (reference sequence). CDR3 coding DNA: TGTGCCAGCAGTTTATCTCATTACTACGAGCAGTACTTC. This translates into CASSLSHYYEQYF.

Notes on this clonotype: This CDR3 fails to terminate in the conserved phenylalanine or tryptophan, so it likely reflects a read error. V and J are TRBV18 and TRBJ1-1; no firm D call. Germline assignment: CDR1 KGHSH and CDR2 LQKENI. The CDR3 is 18 amino acids. Trimming left V 2 bases short and J 1 base short, with 20 bases between. The CDR3 DNA reads TGTGCCAGCTCACCAAATGCTCAAATCGGACTTTCGAACACTGAAGCTTTCGTT. It translates to CASSPNAQIGLSNTEAFV.

This clonotype was seen a few times. The chain employs TRBV12-5 and TRBJ2-5, with D perhaps given as TRBD1 or TRBD2 (6 bases each). CDR3 length: 14 residues. Trimming pared 6 bases from V and 5 bases from J, leaving 16 bases between. Germline lookup yields CDR1 LGHNT and CDR2 FRNRAP. CDR3 nucleotide sequence: TGTGCTAGTGGGGAGGGGGTCCCTGGGGAGACCCAGTACTTC. Translating it yields CASGEGVPGETQYF.

This chain links TRBV29-1 with TRBJ2-3; D remains ambiguous. CDR1 is SQVTM and CDR2 is ANQGSEA in the germline V gene. Trimming removed 3 bases from V and 0 bases from J, with 7 bases in between. This CDR3 has 13 amino acids. The CDR3 sequence: CSVEGTSTDTQYF. The CDR3, as DNA: TGCAGCGTTGAGGGAACTAGCACAGATACGCAGTATTTT.

There are a few counts of this clonotype. V gene TRBV29-1 combines with J gene TRBJ2-7; D ambiguous. Between the trimmed V and J ends, which lost 4 bases and 6 bases, there was a span of 22 bases. This CDR3 has 15 amino acids. CDR1 is SQVTM, CDR2 ANQGSEA, per germline. CDR3 sequence: CSVANDAGHIGEQYF. CDR3 DNA sequence: TGCAGCGTTGCTAACGATGCTGGCCACATCGGCGAGCAGTACTTC.

This clonotype was seen only a few times. The chain combines TRBV29-1 with TRBJ2-6; the D is unclear. CDR3 length: 15 residues. V lost 6 bases, J lost 0 bases, and 12 bases lay in between. The germline V gene encodes CDR1 SQVTM and CDR2 ANQGSEA. CDR3 loop: CSVLTWFSGANVLTF. In DNA, the CDR3 is TGCAGCGTCCTAACCTGGTTCTCTGGGGCCAACGTCCTGACTTTC.

The chain combines TRBV6-5 with TRBJ2-3, with D perhaps given as TRBD1 or TRBD2 (5 bases each). V shed 7 bases and J shed 2 bases, with 16 bases lying between them. The CDR3 contains 15 residues. The germline V gene encodes CDR1 MNHEY and CDR2 SVGAGI. The CDR3 protein is CASTLLRGDTDTQYF. The DNA of the CDR3 is TGTGCCAGCACTTTACTCAGAGGGGACACAGATACGCAGTATTTT.

The gene calls are TRBV2 and TRBJ2-1; possibly TRBD1 for D (5 bases). The V gene lost 4 bases and the J gene lost 0 bases, with 10 bases spanning the gap. CDR3 length: 15 amino acids. CDR1 SNHLY and CDR2 FYNNEI come from the germline V gene. The CDR3 region is CASSVVGLSYNEQFF. The CDR3 DNA is TGTGCCAGCAGTGTAGTGGGGCTCTCCTACAATGAGCAGTTCTTC.

The gene calls are TRBV6-5 and TRBJ1-2; a possible D gene is TRBD1 (6 bases). With 4 bases removed from V and 11 bases from J, the gap between germline ends came to 20 bases. Germline V gives CDR1 MNHEY, CDR2 SVGAGI. The CDR3 extends over 14 amino acids. The CDR3 spells CASSSRDTSYRYTF. The CDR3 bases are TGTGCCAGCAGTTCCCGGGACACCTCTTATCGTTACACCTTC.

CDR3 sequence (DNA): TGCAGCGTTGACGGTGGGGGGGATGGCTACACCTTC. Protein product: CSVDGGGDGYTF. The chain carries TRBV29-1 and TRBJ1-2; tentative D call: TRBD1 (5 bases). Trimming took 3 bases from V and 6 from J, leaving 11 bases between them. The CDR3 is made up of 12 amino acids. Germline assignment: CDR1 SQVTM and CDR2 ANQGSEA.

This clonotype was seen repeatedly, ten times or more. V usage is TRBV20-1 and J usage is TRBJ2-2; D is possibly TRBD1 (5 bases). Trimming took off 3 bases at V and 7 bases at J, with 9 bases between the two ends. Germline values: CDR1 DFQATT, CDR2 SNEGSKA (reference sequence). The CDR3 totals 12 residues. As DNA, the CDR3 is TGCAGTGCTAGGGCAGGGCACGGGGAGCTGTTTTTT. It encodes CSARAGHGELFF.

The V gene is TRBV5-1, the J gene TRBJ2-5; D unclear. Looked up from germline, CDR1 is SGHRS and CDR2 is YFSETQ. V lost 6 bases and J lost 5, with 14 bases in between. The CDR3 is 13 amino acids. The CDR3, as DNA: TGCGCCAGCACCCTTGCTCAAGGGGAGACCCAGTACTTC. Its protein is CASTLAQGETQYF.

This clonotype was detected a few times. The rearrangement joins TRBV12-5 to TRBJ2-1; D uncertain. The V gene lost 5 bases and the J gene lost 10 bases, with 15 bases spanning the gap. The CDR3 covers 13 residues. CDR1 is LGHNT and CDR2 is FRNRAP in the germline V gene. CDR3 in amino acids: CASGPETSTEQFF. As DNA, the CDR3 is TGTGCTAGTGGTCCGGAGACTTCCACGGAGCAGTTCTTC.

The chain links TRBV6-1 to TRBJ2-3; 7 bases agree with TRBD2. The CDR3 has 14 amino acids. Losses at the gene ends were 8 bases for V and 6 bases for J; bases not matched to a gene: 11. The germline CDR1 and CDR2 sequences are MNHNS and SASEGT. DNA for the CDR3: TGTGCCAGCCGGGAGCGGGGCGACCAGGATACGCAGTATTTT. This codes for CASRERGDQDTQYF.

The chain combines TRBV4-2 with TRBJ2-7; D unclear. V dropped 1 base and J dropped 5 bases, with 18 bases sitting between them. CDR1 and CDR2 from the germline V gene are LGHNA and YNFKEQ. The CDR3 has 16 residues. CDR3 residues: CASSQVPDASSDEQYF. The CDR3 DNA reads TGTGCCAGCAGCCAAGTACCTGATGCCTCGTCCGACGAGCAGTACTTC.

This clonotype was detected only a few times. This chain links TRBV20-1 with TRBJ2-7, with TRBD1 matching over 8 bases. V gave up 5 bases and J gave up 3 bases; unmatched junction bases: 3. The germline V gene has CDR1 DFQATT and CDR2 SNEGSKA (reference sequence). This CDR3 comprises 12 residues. The CDR3 DNA reads TGCAGTGCTGGGGACAGGAACTACGAGCAGTACTTC. Its protein is CSAGDRNYEQYF.

In its sample, this clonotype was seen many times. The J gene is TRBJ2-3, the V gene TRBV10-3, with TRBD2 as a possible D gene (6 bases). Germline lookup yields CDR1 ENHRY and CDR2 SYGVKD. The CDR3 is 13 residues long. The V end lost 8 bases, the J end lost 2 bases, and 11 bases lay between the germline ends. This CDR3 is CAIAPLATDTQYF. CDR3 DNA: TGTGCCATCGCTCCACTAGCCACAGATACGCAGTATTTT.

The V call is TRBV5-1, the J call TRBJ2-1, with TRBD2 matching 9 bases. The ends lost 1 base at V and 4 bases at J; junction bases unmatched: 3. The CDR3 length is 15 residues. The germline CDR1 and CDR2 sequences are SGHRS and YFSETQ. The CDR3 loop is CASSLTLAGYNEQFF. The DNA of the CDR3 is TGCGCCAGCAGCTTGACCCTAGCGGGGTACAATGAGCAGTTCTTC.

The chain joins TRBV2 to TRBJ2-1; a possible D gene is TRBD2 (5 bases). The CDR3 is 11 residues long. Trimming removed 8 bases at V and 6 bases at J, with 8 bases between. Germline CDR1 is SNHLY and CDR2 is FYNNEI. CDR3 in DNA: TGTGCCAGCCTGGAGGCCAATGAGCAGTTCTTC. It is translated as CASLEANEQFF.

This clonotype has a handful of counts. J is TRBJ1-1 and V is TRBV11-2; a weak D match, TRBD1 (5 bases). Per germline, CDR1 SGHAT and CDR2 FQNNGV. The CDR3 runs to 15 residues. The V and J ends lost 5 bases and 5 bases respectively, with 18 bases between them. The chain's CDR3 is CASSPSAQGMTEAFF. The CDR3 DNA is TGTGCCAGCAGCCCCTCAGCGCAGGGTATGACTGAAGCTTTCTTT.